Listed here is a single T cell receptor beta chain. The junction departs from the called germline gene at one end, perhaps through a read error. This entry belongs to a study of tumor T cells in aggressive B-cell lymphoma. The germline V gene encodes CDR1 MDHEN and CDR2 SYDVKM. This CDR3 has 16 amino acids. Sequenced by immunoSEQ multiplex PCR; TCRdb stores in-frame clones only, minus some. The repertoire consists of under 3,500 clones, with under 75% occurring once and the leading ten covering approximately 9%. This chain connects TRBV28 to TRBJ2-7; the match to TRBD2 covers 11 bases. Sequenced material: tumor tissue. This receptor was obtained from an adult with diffuse large B cell lymphoma. CDR3 bases: TGTGCCGGCAGTTTGGCCGGGACTAGCGGCTCCTACGAGCAGTACTTC. Amino acid sequence: CAGSLAGTSGSYEQYF.